A selection of T cell receptor beta chains follows, all from one sample in a study of human CD8 memory T cell subsets. TCRdb reprocessed the 5' RACE reads and reports one entry per CDR3 protein, with no DNA. The table lists 17,000 or so distinct CDR3 sequences. The sample comprised CD8+ stem-like memory T cells (TSCM and TCM) sorted from PBMCs. Every receptor here comes from a human donor in good health. The CDR3 runs from the conserved cysteine through the conserved F or W. Size tells how often a clone was seen (once, few, many) or the class of an expanded clone, and some rows leave it out.

clone_size	v_call	j_call	cdr3_length	cdr3_aa
medium-sized	TRBV29-1	TRBJ2-1	15	CSVEGGQGVDNEQFF
medium-sized	TRBV29-1	TRBJ2-5	12	CSVWGQSETQYF
-	TRBV7-9	TRBJ2-1	12	CASSLTWERKFF
-	TRBV5-6	TRBJ1-1	13	CASSQGPNTEAFF
-	TRBV4-2	TRBJ2-3	16	CASSQGTDTSTDTQYF
-	TRBV21-1	TRBJ1-5	17	CASILCGGPPSNQPQHF
medium-sized	TRBV4-1	TRBJ1-3	13	CASSQDRGNTIYF
-	TRBV5-6	TRBJ1-1	12	CASSLNRLEAFF
-	TRBV20-1	TRBJ2-5	12	CSARDRQETQYF
-	TRBV4-2	TRBJ2-7	16	CASSQVTGRASYEQYF
-	TRBV19	TRBJ1-1	12	CASSIGLREAFF
medium-sized	TRBV28	TRBJ1-1	16	CASTKEQGAIRTEAFF
medium-sized	TRBV29-1	TRBJ1-2	13	CSVDSGFANGYTF
-	TRBV27	TRBJ1-5	16	CASSLQNTGSNQPQHF
-	TRBV6-6	TRBJ1-2	14	CASRGTRNEYGYTF
-	TRBV2	TRBJ2-1	16	CASSELGTGGWSEQFF
medium-sized	TRBV29-1	TRBJ2-2	11	CSVENTGELFF
medium-sized	TRBV29-1	TRBJ1-2	12	CSGSRDRGGYTF
-	TRBV14	TRBJ2-1	15	CASSHRDISYNEQFF
-	TRBV29-1	TRBJ1-1	14	CSVIERDSYTEAFF
-	TRBV12-3/TRBV12-4	TRBJ2-7	11	CASSFNYEQYF
-	TRBV12-3/TRBV12-4	TRBJ1-1	13	CASRNTDRERAFF
-	TRBV20-1	TRBJ1-4	13	CSASPELNEKLFF
-	TRBV7-6	TRBJ2-2	16	CASSLVWVGDTGELFF
-	TRBV5-1	TRBJ2-1	15	CASSFRLAGNNEQFF
-	TRBV6-5	TRBJ1-2	13	CASSYFRGYGYTF
-	TRBV30	TRBJ2-7	14	CAWAYQGDSYEQYF
-	TRBV9	TRBJ1-1	12	CASSGALAEAFF